This T cell receptor beta chain was retrieved from a study of blood T cell repertoires in COVID-19. Study information: Whether acute or convalescent, the COVID-19 samples came from the United States, Italy and Spain. Sample material is recorded as cDNA or gDNA derived from T cells, B-cell-depleted T cells, or PBMCs.

As originally analysed: The assay estimated nucleated cells by amplifying reference gene primers. TCRdb keeps only in-frame clones here, not all; method: immunoSEQ multiplex PCR. The V and J calls and the clone size are those of that table, but D and trimming were determined from the DNA. The sample lists a few hundred thousand clones, almost 85% occurring once. In germline, CDR1 is MDHEN, CDR2 SYDVKM. Trimming took off 2 bases at V and 0 bases at J, with 11 bases between the two ends. The CDR3 covers 16 residues. Sequencing was performed on peripheral blood. This clonotype originated in a man between 45 and 60 years old with active or convalescent COVID-19. The genes are TRBV28 and TRBJ1-3; D unresolved. The DNA for the CDR3 is TGTGCCAGCAGTTTAAACACAATGATCTCTGGAAACACCATATATTTT. As protein: CASSLNTMISGNTIYF.